These 14 T cell receptor beta chains originate from one sample sequenced in a study of early T cells in non-severe SARS-CoV-2 infection (dated by TCRdb to the early 2020s). The library was made by 5' RACE. Sequencing relied on a NextSeq 500. Clones were called with MiXCR by TCRdb after fastp trimmed the public reads at Q25, and only in-frame beta chains were retained. One record per CDR3 amino acid sequence lists the most common genes and DNA. This sample lists under 95,000 distinct CDR3 sequences; around 12% were detected once. The leading ten clones occupy 3.5% to 5.5% of the sample. The sample consisted of whole blood. These receptors were obtained from an adult who was a healthcare worker with PCR-confirmed SARS-CoV-2 infection or an uninfected control (not recorded which).

The V gene is TRBV29-1, the J gene TRBJ2-7; the D gene is possibly TRBD1 (6 bases). This CDR3 is built from 13 residues. The germline V gene encodes CDR1 SQVTM and CDR2 ANQGSEA. Trimming left V 6 bases short and J 2 bases short, with 14 bases between. The chain's CDR3 is CSVNDRSTYEQYF. CDR3 coding DNA: TGCAGCGTCAATGACAGGAGCACCTACGAGCAGTACTTC.

This clonotype was counted ten times or more. The chain links TRBV4-1 to TRBJ2-1; D is unclear. Per the germline V gene, CDR1 is MGHRA and CDR2 is YSYEKL. The CDR3 sequence is 15 residues long. V was shortened by 0 bases and J by 0 bases, with 6 bases between the two germline ends. DNA for the CDR3: TGCGCCAGCAGCCAAGAAGGTATCTCCTACAATGAGCAGTTCTTC. It yields the protein CASSQEGISYNEQFF.

The chain combines TRBV3-1 with TRBJ2-7, with D unclear. The CDR3 extends over 15 amino acids. Deletions cut 1 base from V and 0 bases from J, with 10 bases between. CDR1 is LGHDT, CDR2 YNNKEL, per germline (reference sequence). CDR3 sequence reads: CASSQGGSSSYEQYF. The CDR3 DNA sequence: TGTGCCAGCAGCCAAGGAGGCTCAAGCTCCTACGAGCAGTACTTC.

This clonotype turned up a few times. DNA for the CDR3: TGTGCCAGCAGCGCACATGGAATCGATGGCTACACCTTC. Translating gives CASSAHGIDGYTF. V is TRBV3-1 and J is TRBJ1-2; no definite D call. V lost 5 bases and J lost 6, with 13 bases in between. CDR3 length: 13 residues. Germline CDR1 is LGHDT and CDR2 is YNNKEL (reference sequence).

This clonotype was seen a handful of times. The chain has TRBV10-3 and TRBJ1-2; the D gene is possibly TRBD1 (5 bases). This CDR3 has 13 amino acids. CDR1 is ENHRY and CDR2 is SYGVKD in the germline V gene. V lost 4 bases and J lost 4, with 10 bases in between. CDR3 nucleotides: TGTGCCATCAGTGCTGATACAGGCTATGGCTACACCTTC. Protein sequence: CAISADTGYGYTF.

This clonotype was counted many times. The rearrangement links TRBV5-1 to TRBJ2-7, with D maybe TRBD2 (6 bases). The CDR3 is made up of 13 amino acids. Germline V gene lookup returns CDR1 SGHRS and CDR2 YFSETQ. V shed 4 bases and J shed 5 bases, with 13 bases lying between them. The CDR3, as DNA: TGCGCCAGCAGCGCGCACCGGGGGAACGAGCAGTACTTC. Translated, it gives CASSAHRGNEQYF.

This clonotype came up a few times. V is TRBV5-1 and J is TRBJ2-7, with D hard to call. Trimming took 2 bases from V and 6 from J, leaving 9 bases between them. Germline CDR1 SGHRS, CDR2 YFSETQ. The CDR3 contains 12 residues. The CDR3 region is CASSFEVGEQYF. DNA for the CDR3: TGCGCCAGCAGCTTCGAGGTAGGCGAGCAGTACTTC.

This clonotype was counted only a few times. The rearrangement uses TRBV6-4 and TRBJ2-3; unclear D gene. Trimming took off 0 bases at V and 0 bases at J, with 10 bases between the two ends. The germline CDR1 and CDR2 sequences are MRHNA and SNTAGT. CDR3 size: 16 residues. CDR3 sequence (DNA): TGTGCCAGCAGTGACTCGCAGATCTCCAGCACAGATACGCAGTATTTT. Translation: CASSDSQISSTDTQYF.

This clonotype appeared a few times. The chain joins TRBV5-1 to TRBJ2-7; TRBD1 might be the D (6 bases). CDR3 length: 17 residues. Trimming pared 0 bases from V and 1 base from J, leaving 17 bases between. Germline CDR1 reads SGHRS; CDR2 reads YFSETQ. In DNA, the CDR3 is TGCGCCAGCAGCTTGGAGGCAGGGGACCTACTGTCCTACGAGCAGTACTTC. Encoded protein: CASSLEAGDLLSYEQYF.

The gene calls are TRBV6-1 and TRBJ2-3; 11 nucleotides align to TRBD2. CDR3 length: 18 residues. The germline V gene has CDR1 MNHNS and CDR2 SASEGT. The trim removed 1 base at V and 4 bases at J, leaving 10 bases unmatched. CDR3 residues: CASSEEERLAGYADTQYF. Here the CDR3 DNA reads TGTGCCAGCAGTGAAGAGGAGAGACTAGCGGGATACGCAGATACGCAGTATTTT.

The rearrangement uses TRBV2 and TRBJ2-5, with D uncertain. Between the trimmed V and J ends, which lost 7 bases and 1 base, there was a span of 7 bases. Germline CDR1 SNHLY, CDR2 FYNNEI. The CDR3 runs to 12 residues. The chain's CDR3 is CASTETQETQYF. CDR3 in DNA: TGTGCCAGCACTGAGACCCAAGAGACCCAGTACTTC.

The genes are TRBV11-2 and TRBJ1-5; 7 bases map to TRBD1. Trimming cost V 0 bases and J 3 bases; bases outside gene matches: 2. Germline V gene sequence: CDR1 SGHAT, CDR2 FQNNGV. The CDR3 extends over 15 amino acids. CDR3 loop: CASSLEQGPNQPQHF. In DNA form, the CDR3 reads TGTGCCAGCAGCTTAGAACAGGGGCCCAATCAGCCCCAGCATTTT. Drawing the rest from reference TRBV11-2 and TRBJ1-5, the complete variable domain is EAGVAQSPRYKIIEKRQSVAFWCNPISGHATLYWYQQILGQGPKLLIQFQNNGVVDDSQLPKDRFSAERLKGVDSTLKIQPAKLEDSAVYLCASSLEQGPNQPQHFGDGTRLSIL.

The CDR3 protein is CSAEEAGEQYF. In DNA form, the CDR3 reads TGCAGTGCTGAGGAAGCGGGAGAGCAGTACTTC. The genes are TRBV20-1 and TRBJ2-7, with 7 positions matching TRBD2. Trimming at V came to 5 bases and at J to 7 bases, leaving 5 bases not matched to a gene. Germline-derived CDR1 and CDR2 are DFQATT and SNEGSKA (reference sequence). CDR3 length: 11 residues.

This chain connects TRBV6-5 to TRBJ2-6, with TRBD1 matching over 7 bases. CDR1 MNHEY and CDR2 SVGAGI come from the germline V gene. The CDR3 is 15 residues long. The trim removed 6 bases at V and 1 base at J, leaving 3 bases unmatched. The CDR3 protein is CASREQGSGANVLTF. Here the CDR3 DNA reads TGTGCCAGCAGGGAACAGGGGTCTGGGGCCAACGTCCTGACTTTC.